A selection of T cell receptor beta chains follows, all from one sample in a study of beta chain features in type 1 diabetes. Repertoires were generated with immunoSEQ multiplex PCR, while TCRdb's copy carries only in-frame clones and drops some. The sample includes 200,000 to 250,000 clones, about 25% seen only once; the top ten take approximately 4%. Sequenced sample: central memory CD4+ T cells from blood. The receptors come from a man younger than 40 in good health. The CDR3 runs from the conserved cysteine through the conserved F or W. Fields, in order: J gene, D gene, clone size, V gene, CDR3 protein, CDR3 DNA. D genes are given only for firm matches. The size entry is marked missing in some rows and otherwise reads once, few, many or a size class.

J gene: TRBJ2-1
D gene: TRBD2
clone size: .
V gene: TRBV30
CDR3 protein: CAWSSSGDNEQFF
CDR3 DNA: TGTGCCTGGAGTTCTAGCGGAGACAATGAGCAGTTCTTC

J gene: TRBJ2-7
D gene: TRBD1
clone size: .
V gene: TRBV4-1
CDR3 protein: CASSQPGQHNTEQYF
CDR3 DNA: TGCGCCAGCAGCCAACCGGGACAGCATAATACGGAGCAGTACTTC

J gene: TRBJ2-7
D gene: TRBD1
clone size: few
V gene: TRBV7-2
CDR3 protein: CASSLTPGQGSEQYF
CDR3 DNA: TGTGCCAGCAGCTTAACGCCGGGACAGGGATCCGAGCAGTACTTC

J gene: TRBJ2-7
D gene: TRBD1
clone size: .
V gene: TRBV18
CDR3 protein: CASSADTGGQNEQYF
CDR3 DNA: TGTGCCAGCTCAGCAGACACAGGGGGCCAAAACGAGCAGTACTTC

J gene: TRBJ2-1
D gene: TRBD2
clone size: .
V gene: TRBV19
CDR3 protein: CASSIDRLAGGEQFF
CDR3 DNA: TGTGCCAGTAGTATAGATCGGCTAGCGGGAGGGGAGCAGTTCTTC

J gene: TRBJ2-1
D gene: .
clone size: few
V gene: TRBV19
CDR3 protein: CASSNGGQHYNEQFF
CDR3 DNA: TGTGCCAGTAGTAACGGGGGCCAACACTACAATGAGCAGTTCTTC

J gene: TRBJ2-1
D gene: TRBD2
clone size: few
V gene: TRBV30
CDR3 protein: CAWSDPLWPSGRGYNEQFF
CDR3 DNA: TGTGCCTGGAGTGACCCTTTATGGCCTAGCGGGAGGGGATACAATGAGCAGTTCTTC

J gene: TRBJ2-5
D gene: .
clone size: .
V gene: TRBV30
CDR3 protein: CAWATGGAETQYF
CDR3 DNA: TGTGCCTGGGCCACAGGAGGGGCAGAGACCCAGTACTTC

J gene: TRBJ2-1
D gene: .
clone size: .
V gene: TRBV7-9
CDR3 protein: CASTPGTRGLYNEQFF
CDR3 DNA: TGTGCCAGCACCCCAGGTACCCGGGGACTGTACAATGAGCAGTTCTTC

J gene: TRBJ2-7
D gene: TRBD1
clone size: .
V gene: TRBV18
CDR3 protein: CASSPQGADYEQYF
CDR3 DNA: TGTGCCAGCTCACCACAGGGGGCGGACTACGAGCAGTACTTC

J gene: TRBJ2-2
D gene: TRBD2
clone size: few
V gene: TRBV4-1
CDR3 protein: CASSLGTSGTGELFF
CDR3 DNA: TGCGCCAGCAGCCTTGGGACTAGCGGGACCGGGGAGCTGTTTTTT

J gene: TRBJ2-5
D gene: .
clone size: many
V gene: TRBV11-2
CDR3 protein: CASSLDQGSRSETQYF
CDR3 DNA: TGTGCCAGCAGCTTAGATCAGGGTTCACGTTCAGAGACCCAGTACTTC

J gene: TRBJ2-7
D gene: TRBD2
clone size: .
V gene: TRBV29-1
CDR3 protein: CSVTSGRSSYEQYF
CDR3 DNA: TGCAGCGTTACTAGCGGGAGGAGCTCCTACGAGCAGTACTTC

J gene: TRBJ2-7
D gene: TRBD1
clone size: few
V gene: TRBV30
CDR3 protein: CAARTGASYEQYF
CDR3 DNA: TGTGCCGCCCGGACAGGTGCCTCCTACGAGCAGTACTTC

J gene: TRBJ2-4
D gene: .
clone size: few
V gene: TRBV11-2
CDR3 protein: CASGIQGAKNIQYF
CDR3 DNA: TGTGCCAGCGGCATCCAGGGGGCCAAAAACATTCAGTACTTC

J gene: TRBJ2-5
D gene: .
clone size: .
V gene: TRBV2
CDR3 protein: CASSEGGRFQETQYF
CDR3 DNA: TGTGCCAGCAGTGAAGGTGGAAGGTTCCAAGAGACCCAGTACTTC